This is a list of T cell receptor beta chains from one sample in a study of blood T cell repertoires in COVID-19. The data were produced by immunoSEQ multiplex PCR, yet TCRdb's version contains in-frame clones alone and is incomplete. The repertoire holds around 250,000 clones, with about 91% as singletons. The sequenced sample was PBMCs or T cells enriched from blood (not recorded which). The source is a woman between 40 and 50 years old with acute COVID-19. CDR3s include the opening cysteine and the closing phenylalanine or tryptophan. D genes are given only for firm matches. Clone sizes are given selectively: once, few, many, or a class where the clone is expanded.

abundance	d_gene	v_gene	j_gene	CDR3nt	CDR3aa
.	TRBD2	TRBV24-1	TRBJ2-3	TGTGCCACCAGTGATCCTCCCCTAGGCGGGAGTGAGTCTGGCACAGATACGCAGTATTTT	CATSDPPLGGSESGTDTQYF
.	.	TRBV5-4	TRBJ2-3	TGTGCCAGCAGCTTGTCAACAACAGATACGCAGTATTTT	CASSLSTTDTQYF
.	TRBD1	TRBV9	TRBJ1-2	TGTGCCAGCAGCCGGGACAGGGGAAGGGGCTACACCTTC	CASSRDRGRGYTF
many	.	TRBV20-1	TRBJ1-2	TGCAGTGCCGAAAGGGGGTATGGCTACACCTTC	CSAERGYGYTF
.	.	TRBV7-2	TRBJ2-3	TGTGCCAGCAGCCGAGAGCGTTATACGCAGTATTTT	CASSRERYTQYF
.	.	TRBV20-1	TRBJ2-5	TGCAGTGCTAGTCCGGGAGCCCACCAAGAGACCCAGTACTTC	CSASPGAHQETQYF
.	.	TRBV10-3	TRBJ2-5	TGTGCCATCAGTGAGTCTCCCTCCGCGCGAGGGGAGACCCAGTACTTC	CAISESPSARGETQYF
.	.	TRBV28	TRBJ2-3	TGTGCCAGCGGATTATCTGCGGATACGCAGTATTTT	CASGLSADTQYF
.	.	TRBV9	TRBJ1-2	TGTGCCAGCAGCGTAGACCCTTCGGGGGGACCCGACTATGGCTACACCTTC	CASSVDPSGGPDYGYTF
.	.	TRBV7-3	TRBJ2-3	TGTGCCAGCAGCCCCCGGGTTGGCGTGGATACGCAGTATTTT	CASSPRVGVDTQYF
.	TRBD1	TRBV7-2	TRBJ2-7	TGTGCCAGCAGCTTAGCACCCGGACAGGGGGCCTACGAGCAGTACTTC	CASSLAPGQGAYEQYF